This TCR beta chain was documented in a study of T cells after yellow fever vaccination. Study-wide results and caveats: Most clones from primary vaccination were detected again post-booster (just under 97% CD4, roughly 90% CD8). Abundant bulk-population clonotypes could contaminate the FACS-sorted repertoires. Though weaker, the secondary response peaked faster, on day 5 versus 15.

The V and J ends lost 1 base and 3 bases respectively, with 9 bases between them. Germline CDR1 and CDR2: SGHAT and FQNNGV. The CDR3 covers 15 residues. Making TCR cDNA involved 5'RACE template switching, which added UMIs and a universal primer site. A single record per CDR3 protein comes from TCRdb applying MiXCR to the 5' RACE reads. In the table there are a few hundred thousand distinct CDR3 sequences, roughly 5.2% of which are singletons. Of note for this clonotype: As yet, its antigen is unknown.

The material was CD4+ T cells sorted from PBMCs, obtained on the day of the yellow fever booster vaccination. The clonotype originates from a man aged 18-30 years who received the YFV17D yellow fever vaccine. The chain employs TRBV11-2 and TRBJ2-2; D is uncertain. The CDR3 bases are TGTGCCAGCAGCTTAGCCCCCCAGTACACCGGGGAGCTGTTTTTT. Amino acids: CASSLAPQYTGELFF.